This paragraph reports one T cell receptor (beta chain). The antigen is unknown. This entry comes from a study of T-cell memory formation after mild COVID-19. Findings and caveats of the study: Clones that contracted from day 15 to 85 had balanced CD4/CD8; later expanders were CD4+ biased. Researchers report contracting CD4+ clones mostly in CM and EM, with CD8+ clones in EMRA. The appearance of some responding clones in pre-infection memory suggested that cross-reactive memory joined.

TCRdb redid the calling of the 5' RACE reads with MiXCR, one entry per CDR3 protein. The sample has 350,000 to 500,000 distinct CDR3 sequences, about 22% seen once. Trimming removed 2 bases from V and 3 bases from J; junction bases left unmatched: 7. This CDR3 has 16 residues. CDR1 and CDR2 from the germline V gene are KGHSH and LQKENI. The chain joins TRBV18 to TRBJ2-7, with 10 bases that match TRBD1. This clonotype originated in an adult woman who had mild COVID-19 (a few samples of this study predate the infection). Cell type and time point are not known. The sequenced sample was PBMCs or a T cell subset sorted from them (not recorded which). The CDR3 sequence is CASSPGYGQGDYEQYF. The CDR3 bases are TGTGCCAGCTCACCAGGTTACGGACAGGGGGACTACGAGCAGTACTTC.